This entry lists 5 T cell receptor beta chains sequenced from one sample in a study of technical replicates of blood from a few donors. Method: immunoSEQ multiplex PCR; TCRdb's copy keeps in-frame clones and lacks some. The sample lists about 73,000 clones; roughly 93% were seen once. Sequenced material: T cells isolated from PBMCs. The source is a human donor in good health.

The chain joins TRBV30 to TRBJ1-1; TRBD1 matches at 7 bases. This CDR3 region has 11 residues. Germline V lookup: CDR1 GTSNPN, CDR2 SVGIG (reference sequence). The trim removed 1 base at V and 10 bases at J, leaving 3 bases unmatched. CDR3 in amino acids: CAWSDRGAAFF. CDR3 bases: TGTGCCTGGAGTGACAGGGGAGCAGCTTTCTTT.

The rearrangement joins TRBV9 to TRBJ1-1; TRBD1 is a possible D gene (6 bases). The CDR3 loop spans 15 amino acids. V was clipped by 3 bases and J by 1 base, with 13 bases between them. Germline V gene data show CDR1 as SGDLS and CDR2 as YYNGEE. CDR3 protein: CASSAPPTGNTEAFF. CDR3 bases: TGTGCCAGCAGCGCACCACCGACAGGGAACACTGAAGCTTTCTTT.

V usage is TRBV6-1 and J usage is TRBJ2-5, with D maybe TRBD1 (5 bases). Germline-derived CDR1 and CDR2 are MNHNS and SASEGT. The CDR3 has 14 residues. Deletions cut 6 bases from V and 5 bases from J, with 16 bases between. The CDR3 nucleotides are TGTGCCAGCAGGGGAAATAAGGGGCGGGAGACCCAGTACTTC. It specifies CASRGNKGRETQYF.

This clone came up once. The V and J genes are TRBV2 and TRBJ1-5; 8 positions agree with TRBD1. V was clipped by 6 bases and J by 7 bases; unmatched bases: 8. The CDR3 loop spans 14 amino acids. Germline V gives CDR1 SNHLY, CDR2 FYNNEI. CDR3 nucleotides: TGTGCCAGCAGAGACGGACAGGGATTGCAGCCCCAGCATTTT. Translating gives CASRDGQGLQPQHF.

The chain joins TRBV2 to TRBJ1-1; D not resolved. Germline lookup yields CDR1 SNHLY and CDR2 FYNNEI. Between the trimmed V and J ends, which lost 3 bases and 1 base, there was a span of 6 bases. The CDR3 covers 13 residues. The CDR3 nucleotides are TGTGCCAGCAGTGATTACAGGAACACTGAAGCTTTCTTT. Amino acid sequence: CASSDYRNTEAFF.